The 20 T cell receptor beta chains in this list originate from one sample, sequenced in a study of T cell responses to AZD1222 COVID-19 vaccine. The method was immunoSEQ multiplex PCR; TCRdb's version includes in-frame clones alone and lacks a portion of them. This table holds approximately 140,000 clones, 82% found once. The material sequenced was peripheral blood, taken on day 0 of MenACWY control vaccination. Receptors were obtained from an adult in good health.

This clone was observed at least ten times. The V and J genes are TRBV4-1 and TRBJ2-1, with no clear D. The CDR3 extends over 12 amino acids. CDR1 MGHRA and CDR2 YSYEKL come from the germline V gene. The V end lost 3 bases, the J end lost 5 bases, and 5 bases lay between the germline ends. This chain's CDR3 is CASSQLDNEQFF. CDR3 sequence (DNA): TGCGCCAGCAGCCAGCTGGACAATGAGCAGTTCTTC.

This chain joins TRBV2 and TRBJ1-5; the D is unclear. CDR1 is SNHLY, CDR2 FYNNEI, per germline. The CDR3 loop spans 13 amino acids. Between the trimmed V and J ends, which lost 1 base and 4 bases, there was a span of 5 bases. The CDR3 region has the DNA TGTGCCAGCAGTGAAGGGAATAATCAGCCCCAGCATTTT. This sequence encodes CASSEGNNQPQHF.

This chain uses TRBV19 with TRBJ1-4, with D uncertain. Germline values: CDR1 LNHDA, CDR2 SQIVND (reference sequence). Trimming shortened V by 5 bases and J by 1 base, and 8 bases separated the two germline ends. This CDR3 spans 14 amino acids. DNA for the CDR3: TGTGCCAGTAGTCGGACGGAAACTAATGAAAAACTGTTTTTT. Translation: CASSRTETNEKLFF.

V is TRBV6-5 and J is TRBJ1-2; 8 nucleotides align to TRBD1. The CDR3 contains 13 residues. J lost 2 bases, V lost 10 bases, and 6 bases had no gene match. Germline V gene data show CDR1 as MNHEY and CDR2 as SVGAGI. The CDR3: CATKDRANYGYTF. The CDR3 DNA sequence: TGTGCCACCAAGGACAGGGCGAACTATGGCTACACCTTC.

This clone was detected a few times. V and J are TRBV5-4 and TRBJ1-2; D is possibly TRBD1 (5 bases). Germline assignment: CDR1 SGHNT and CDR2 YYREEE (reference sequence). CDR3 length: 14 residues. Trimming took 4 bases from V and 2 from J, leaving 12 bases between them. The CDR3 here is CASSKSTDNYGYTF. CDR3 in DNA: TGTGCCAGCAGCAAATCGACAGACAACTATGGCTACACCTTC.

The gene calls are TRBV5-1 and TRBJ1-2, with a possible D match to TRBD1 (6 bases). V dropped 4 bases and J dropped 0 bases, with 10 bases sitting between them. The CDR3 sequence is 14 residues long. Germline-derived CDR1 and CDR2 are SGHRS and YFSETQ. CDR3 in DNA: TGCGCCAGCAGCATCCGGACAGCTAACTATGGCTACACCTTC. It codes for CASSIRTANYGYTF.

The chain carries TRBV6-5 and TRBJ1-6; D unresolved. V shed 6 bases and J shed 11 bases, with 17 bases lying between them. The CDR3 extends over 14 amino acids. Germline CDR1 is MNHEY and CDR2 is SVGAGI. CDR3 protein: CASSSVAASAPLHF. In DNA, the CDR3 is TGTGCCAGCAGCAGTGTGGCAGCCAGTGCACCCCTCCACTTT.

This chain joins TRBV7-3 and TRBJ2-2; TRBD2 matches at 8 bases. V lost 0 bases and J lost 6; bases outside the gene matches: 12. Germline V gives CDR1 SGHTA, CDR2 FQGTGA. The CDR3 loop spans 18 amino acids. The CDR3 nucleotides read TGTGCCAGCAGCTTAACAGGTCAGGGGACTAGTGTCGCCGGGGAGCTGTTTTTT. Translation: CASSLTGQGTSVAGELFF.

The CDR3 loop reads CAWSVHLERGYTF. The CDR3 DNA reads TGTGCCTGGAGTGTACATCTAGAGCGGGGCTACACCTTC. V gene TRBV30 combines with J gene TRBJ1-2; D not resolved. This CDR3 has 13 amino acids. Germline CDR1 and CDR2: GTSNPN and SVGIG (reference sequence). V was cut by 0 bases and J by 8 bases, with 13 bases left in between.

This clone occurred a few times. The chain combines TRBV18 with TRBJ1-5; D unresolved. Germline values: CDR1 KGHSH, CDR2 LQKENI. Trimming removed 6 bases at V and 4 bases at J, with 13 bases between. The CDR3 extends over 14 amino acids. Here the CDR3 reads CASSSERFNQPQHF. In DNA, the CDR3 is TGTGCCAGCTCTTCGGAGAGGTTTAATCAGCCCCAGCATTTT. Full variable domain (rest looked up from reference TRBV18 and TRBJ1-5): NAGVMQNPRHLVRRRGQEARLRCSPMKGHSHVYWYRQLPEEGLKFMVYLQKENIIDESGMPKERFSAEFPKEGPSILRIQQVVRGDSAAYFCASSSERFNQPQHFGDGTRLSIL.

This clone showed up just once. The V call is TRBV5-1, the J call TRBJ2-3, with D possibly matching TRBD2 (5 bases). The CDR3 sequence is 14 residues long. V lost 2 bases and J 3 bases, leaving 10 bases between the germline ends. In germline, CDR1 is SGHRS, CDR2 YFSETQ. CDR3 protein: CASSFASRTDTQYF. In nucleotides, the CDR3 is TGCGCCAGCAGCTTTGCTAGCAGGACAGATACGCAGTATTTT.

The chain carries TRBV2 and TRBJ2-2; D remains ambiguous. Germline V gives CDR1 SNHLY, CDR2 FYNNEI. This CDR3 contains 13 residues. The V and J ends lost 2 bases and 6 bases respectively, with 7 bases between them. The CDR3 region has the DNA TGTGCCAGCAGTGAAAACCCTCCCGGGGAGCTGTTTTTT. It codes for CASSENPPGELFF.

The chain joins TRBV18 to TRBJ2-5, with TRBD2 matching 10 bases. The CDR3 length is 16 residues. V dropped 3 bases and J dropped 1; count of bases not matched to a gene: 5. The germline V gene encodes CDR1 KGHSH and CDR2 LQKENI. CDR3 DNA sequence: TGTGCCAGCTCACCGAAGTTAGCGGGGGGCCAAGAGACCCAGTACTTC. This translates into CASSPKLAGGQETQYF.

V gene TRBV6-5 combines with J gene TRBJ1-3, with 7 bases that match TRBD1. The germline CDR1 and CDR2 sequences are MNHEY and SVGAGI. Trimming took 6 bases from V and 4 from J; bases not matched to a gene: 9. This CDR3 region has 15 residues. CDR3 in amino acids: CASSSLDRAGNTIYF. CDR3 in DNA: TGTGCCAGCAGCTCCCTCGACAGGGCCGGAAACACCATATATTTT.

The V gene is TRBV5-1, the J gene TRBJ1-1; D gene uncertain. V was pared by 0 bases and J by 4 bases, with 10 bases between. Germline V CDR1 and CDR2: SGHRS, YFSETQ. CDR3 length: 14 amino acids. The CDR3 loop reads CASSLGGFGTEAFF. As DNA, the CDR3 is TGCGCCAGCAGCTTGGGAGGGTTCGGCACTGAAGCTTTCTTT. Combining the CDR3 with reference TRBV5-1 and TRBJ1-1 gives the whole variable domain KAGVTQTPRYLIKTRGQQVTLSCSPISGHRSVSWYQQTPGQGLQFLFEYFSETQRNKGNFPGRFSGRQFSNSRSEMNVSTLELGDSALYLCASSLGGFGTEAFFGQGTRLTVV.

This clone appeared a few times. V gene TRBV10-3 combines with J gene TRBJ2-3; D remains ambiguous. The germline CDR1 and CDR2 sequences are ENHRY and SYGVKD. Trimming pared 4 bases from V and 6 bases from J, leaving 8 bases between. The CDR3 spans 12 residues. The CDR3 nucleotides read TGTGCCATCAGTGGGGGATTGGATACGCAGTATTTT. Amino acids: CAISGGLDTQYF.

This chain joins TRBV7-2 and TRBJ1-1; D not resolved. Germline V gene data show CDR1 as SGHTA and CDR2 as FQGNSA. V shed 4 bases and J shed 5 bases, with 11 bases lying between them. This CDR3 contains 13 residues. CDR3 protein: CASSSLVGTEAFF. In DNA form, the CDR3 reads TGTGCCAGCAGCTCTCTTGTGGGGACTGAAGCTTTCTTT.

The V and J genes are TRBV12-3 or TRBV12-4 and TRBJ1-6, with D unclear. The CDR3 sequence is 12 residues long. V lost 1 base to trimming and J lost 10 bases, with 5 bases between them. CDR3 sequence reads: CASSLGKSPLHF. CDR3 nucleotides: TGTGCCAGCAGTTTAGGGAAATCACCCCTCCACTTT.

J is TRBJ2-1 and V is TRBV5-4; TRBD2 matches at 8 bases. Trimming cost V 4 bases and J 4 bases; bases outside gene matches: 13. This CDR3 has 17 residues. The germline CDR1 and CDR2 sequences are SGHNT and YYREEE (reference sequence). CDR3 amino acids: CASSPEQGSGGYNEQFF. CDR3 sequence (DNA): TGTGCCAGCAGCCCGGAGCAGGGGAGCGGGGGTTACAATGAGCAGTTCTTC.

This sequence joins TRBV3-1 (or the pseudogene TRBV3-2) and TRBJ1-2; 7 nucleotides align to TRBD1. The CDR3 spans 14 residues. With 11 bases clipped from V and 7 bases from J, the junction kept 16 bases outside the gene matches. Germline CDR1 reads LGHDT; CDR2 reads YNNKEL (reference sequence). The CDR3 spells CAAWDSSRKGGYTF. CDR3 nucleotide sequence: TGTGCCGCATGGGACAGTTCCCGCAAAGGTGGCTACACCTTC.